Below, 8 T cell receptor beta chains from the same sample are listed, as sequenced in a study of vaccination and CD4 T cells after COVID-19. The treatment here: roughly 11-day PBMC culture with coronavirus spike peptide pools or control peptides (ViraFEST assay). Antigen specificity for these receptors is unknown. Sequencing of cultured CD4+ T cell DNA used the Oncomine TCR Beta short-read assay. TCRdb ran MiXCR on the PCR reads and lists one entry per CDR3 protein. The data hold about 8,500 distinct CDR3 sequences, with about 61% observed a single time. Sample: CD4+ T cells from blood, cultured in vitro. Receptor source: a human donor who had recovered from COVID-19.

With regard to this clonotype: The junction differs from germline at one of its ends, possibly a read error. This chain joins TRBV25-1 and TRBJ1-1; D is perhaps TRBD1 (6 bases). This CDR3 is built from 15 residues. The germline gives CDR1 MGHDK, CDR2 SYGVNS. The CDR3 loop reads CASREGNRANTEAFF. The CDR3 DNA reads TGCGCCAGCAGGGAGGGTAACAGGGCAAACACTGAAGCTTTCTTT.

This clonotype was seen a handful of times. J is TRBJ2-5 and V is TRBV7-2; a possible D gene is TRBD2 (5 bases). Trimming cost V 1 base and J 4 bases, with 7 bases left between them. The CDR3 extends over 13 amino acids. The germline gives CDR1 SGHTA, CDR2 FQGNSA. The CDR3 coding sequence is TGTGCCAGCAGCTTAGTGCGGGCAGAGACCCAGTACTTC. It codes for CASSLVRAETQYF. The variable domain in full, with the rest retrieved from reference TRBV7-2 and TRBJ2-5, is GAGVSQSPSNKVTEKGKDVELRCDPISGHTALYWYRQSLGQGLEFLIYFQGNSAPDKSGLPSDRFSAERTGGSVSTLTIQRTQQEDSAVYLCASSLVRAETQYFGPGTRLLVL.

This sequence joins TRBV24-1 and TRBJ2-3; D not resolved. Trimming took 12 bases from V and 2 from J, leaving 8 bases between them. The CDR3 length is 11 residues. Germline CDR1 KGHDR, CDR2 SFDVKD. The CDR3 is CAASNTDTQYF. CDR3 DNA sequence: TGTGCCGCCTCTAACACAGATACGCAGTATTTT.

This CDR3 reads CASSFGTRVEQYF. In DNA, the CDR3 is TGTGCCAGCAGTTTCGGTACCAGGGTCGAGCAGTACTTC. V gene TRBV28 combines with J gene TRBJ2-7; D is perhaps TRBD1 (5 bases). Trimming took 3 bases from V and 6 from J, leaving 12 bases between them. Germline CDR1 and CDR2: MDHEN and SYDVKM. The CDR3 is 13 residues long.

The chain has TRBV7-2 and TRBJ2-7; D unresolved. The CDR3 is 15 residues long. Germline lookup yields CDR1 SGHTA and CDR2 FQGNSA. Trimming stripped 6 bases from V and 0 bases from J, with 15 bases between. In nucleotides, the CDR3 is TGTGCCAGCAGACCCCAAGCTGGTAGCTCCTACGAGCAGTACTTC. It yields the protein CASRPQAGSSYEQYF.

The chain couples TRBV7-6 to TRBJ1-5; 7 bases fit TRBD1. Trimming at V came to 5 bases and at J to 7 bases, leaving 8 bases not matched to a gene. The CDR3 totals 14 residues. CDR1 is SGHVS and CDR2 is FNYEAQ in the germline V gene. The CDR3: CASSAEQGWQPQHF. DNA for the CDR3: TGTGCCAGCAGCGCAGAACAGGGGTGGCAGCCCCAGCATTTT. The whole variable domain, filled in from reference TRBV7-6 and TRBJ1-5, reads GAGVSQSPRYKVTKRGQDVALRCDPISGHVSLYWYRQALGQGPEFLTYFNYEAQQDKSGLPNDRFSAERPEGSISTLTIQRTEQRDSAMYRCASSAEQGWQPQHFGDGTRLSIL.

V is TRBV6-5 and J is TRBJ1-6; the D gene is possibly TRBD1 (6 bases). CDR1 is MNHEY and CDR2 is SVGAGI in the germline V gene. The CDR3 covers 13 residues. Between the trimmed V and J ends, which lost 4 bases and 8 bases, there was a span of 9 bases. CDR3 bases: TGTGCCAGCAGTTCCCGGACAGATTCACCCCTCCACTTT. Its translation is CASSSRTDSPLHF.

This chain links TRBV7-9 with TRBJ1-6; no clear D. Trimming stripped 4 bases from V and 10 bases from J, with 11 bases between. Germline CDR1 SEHNR, CDR2 FQNEAQ (reference sequence). The CDR3 runs to 13 residues. This CDR3 is CASSSRARSPLHF. Here the CDR3 DNA reads TGTGCCAGCAGCTCCCGGGCCAGGTCACCCCTCCACTTT.